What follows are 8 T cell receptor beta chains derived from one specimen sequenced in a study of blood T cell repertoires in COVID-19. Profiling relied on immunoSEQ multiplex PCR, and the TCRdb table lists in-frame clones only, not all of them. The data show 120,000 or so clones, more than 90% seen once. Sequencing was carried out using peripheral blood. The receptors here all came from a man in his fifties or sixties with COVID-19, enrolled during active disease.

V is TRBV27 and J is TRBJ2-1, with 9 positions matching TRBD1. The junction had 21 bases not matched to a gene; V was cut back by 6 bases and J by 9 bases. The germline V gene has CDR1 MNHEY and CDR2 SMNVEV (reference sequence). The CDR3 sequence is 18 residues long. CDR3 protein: CASSTPRSLQGALGEQFF. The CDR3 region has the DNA TGTGCCAGCAGCACTCCCCGCTCCTTACAGGGGGCGCTTGGTGAGCAGTTCTTC.

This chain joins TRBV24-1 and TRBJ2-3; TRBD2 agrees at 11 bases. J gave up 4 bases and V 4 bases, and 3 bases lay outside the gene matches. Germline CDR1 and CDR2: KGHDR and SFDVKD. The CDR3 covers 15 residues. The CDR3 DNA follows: TGTGCCACCAGTGACGCACTAGCGGGAGCAGATACGCAGTATTTT. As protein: CATSDALAGADTQYF.

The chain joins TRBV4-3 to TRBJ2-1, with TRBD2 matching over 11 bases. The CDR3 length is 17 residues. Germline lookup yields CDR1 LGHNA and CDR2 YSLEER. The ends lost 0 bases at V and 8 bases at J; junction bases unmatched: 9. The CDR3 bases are TGCGCCAGCAGCCAAGAGTTAACTAGCGGGAGTGGCGATGAGCAGTTCTTC. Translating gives CASSQELTSGSGDEQFF.

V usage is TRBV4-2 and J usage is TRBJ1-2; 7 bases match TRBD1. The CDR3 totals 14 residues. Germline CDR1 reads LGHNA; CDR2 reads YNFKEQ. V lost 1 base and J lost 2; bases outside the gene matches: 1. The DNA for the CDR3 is TGTGCCAGCAGCCAAGGGACAGGAAACTATGGCTACACCTTC. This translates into CASSQGTGNYGYTF.

The CDR3 DNA reads as TGTGCCAGCAGTGCACCCCCGGTCAGGCCCGATGGCTATGGCTACACCTTC. This sequence encodes CASSAPPVRPDGYGYTF. The chain uses TRBV6-1 and TRBJ1-2; D remains unclear. Germline V gene sequence: CDR1 MNHNS, CDR2 SASEGT. CDR3 length: 17 residues. The V end lost 4 bases, the J end lost 4 bases, and 22 bases lay between the germline ends.

The CDR3 is CAISESVLQAGNTEAFF. In DNA form, the CDR3 reads TGTGCCATCAGTGAGTCAGTGTTACAAGCAGGAAACACTGAAGCTTTCTTT. V usage is TRBV10-3 and J usage is TRBJ1-1; D unresolved. Per germline, CDR1 ENHRY and CDR2 SYGVKD. Trimming shortened V by 0 bases and J by 2 bases, and 16 bases separated the two germline ends. The CDR3 loop spans 17 amino acids.

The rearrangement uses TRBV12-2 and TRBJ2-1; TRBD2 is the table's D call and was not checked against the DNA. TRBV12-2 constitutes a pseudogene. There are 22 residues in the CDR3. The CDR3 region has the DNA TGTGCAAGTCGCTTATTCGGGCTTGATATGCTCCTTAGCGGGAGAATGGGTTATGAGCAGTTCTTC. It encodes CASRLFGLDMLLSGRMGYEQFF.

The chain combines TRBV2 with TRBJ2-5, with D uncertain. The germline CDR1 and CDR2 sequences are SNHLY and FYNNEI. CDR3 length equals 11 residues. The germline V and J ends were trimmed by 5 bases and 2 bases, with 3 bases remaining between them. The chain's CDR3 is CASSSQETQYF. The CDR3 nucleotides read TGTGCCAGCAGTTCTCAAGAGACCCAGTACTTC.